This paragraph reports one T cell receptor (beta chain). The germline CDR1 and CDR2 sequences are SGHDT and YYEEEE. The trim removed 4 bases at V and 1 base at J, leaving 8 bases unmatched. The CDR3 is made up of 15 amino acids. MiXCR was run by TCRdb on the RT-PCR reads, yielding one entry per CDR3 protein. Of hundreds of thousands of distinct CDR3 sequences in the sample, over 12% were seen once. The receptor was isolated from a female donor in good health, serving as a healthy control. This sequence joins TRBV5-6 and TRBJ2-7; TRBD1 agrees at 7 bases. Sequencing was carried out using memory CD4+ T cells from blood. The CDR3 is CASSPWDSWSYEQYF. CDR3 nucleotide sequence: TGTGCCAGCAGCCCATGGGACAGTTGGTCCTACGAGCAGTACTTC.